Listed below are T cell receptor beta chains from one sample, sequenced in a study of blood T cells in healthy people across ages. TCRdb analysed the 5' RACE reads with MiXCR anew, one entry per CDR3 protein. In the table there are 800,000 to 1,300,000 distinct CDR3 sequences, under 30% of which are singletons. The sample was also linked to a second study, of T cells of mothers and their children.

What was sequenced was blood. The receptors were sampled from a girl aged 2 to 9 in good health. The CDR3 runs from the conserved cysteine through the conserved F or W. D genes are given only for firm matches. A row's size may be missing; if present it is once, few, many or a size class.

V gene	J gene	D gene	clone size	CDR3 DNA	CDR3 protein
TRBV4-3	TRBJ1-1	NA	few	TGCGCCAGCAGCCACTCTACAGGGAACACTGAAGCTTTCTTT	CASSHSTGNTEAFF
TRBV7-9	TRBJ2-5	TRBD2	NA	TGTGCCAGCAGCCCCGGACTAGCGGCGCAGTACTTC	CASSPGLAAQYF
TRBV7-9	TRBJ2-3	TRBD2	few	TGTGCCAGCAGCGTACGGGACTACGGGGATACGCAGTATTTT	CASSVRDYGDTQYF
TRBV6-1	TRBJ1-6	NA	few	TGTGCCAGCAGCCGACAGGAAAGGTTAATCGGTTCACCCCTCCACTTT	CASSRQERLIGSPLHF
TRBV4-1	TRBJ1-1	NA	NA	TGCGCCAGCAGCCCCCTAGAGATCCAGCTCGAGTGGAACACTGAAGCTTTCTTT	CASSPLEIQLEWNTEAFF
TRBV7-9	TRBJ1-2	NA	few	TGTGCCAGCAGCCCCTCGGGGAGGGGCTATGGCTACACCTTC	CASSPSGRGYGYTF
TRBV27	TRBJ2-7	NA	few	TGTGCCAGCAGTAAAGACGCGATTTACGAGCAGTACTTC	CASSKDAIYEQYF
TRBV28	TRBJ2-3	NA	NA	TGTGCCAGCACTACCTTCGTAGATACGCAGTATTTT	CASTTFVDTQYF
TRBV12-3/TRBV12-4	TRBJ1-3	NA	NA	TGTGCCAGCAGTTTAAACTCTGGAAACACCATATATTTT	CASSLNSGNTIYF
TRBV15	TRBJ2-4	NA	NA	TGTGCCACTAAAGATGGCGGGCCACTAGCCAAAAACATTCAGTACTTC	CATKDGGPLAKNIQYF
TRBV27	TRBJ2-1	TRBD2	NA	TGTGCCAGCAGTTCGATAGCGGGAGGGGCCTACAATGAGCAGTTCTTC	CASSSIAGGAYNEQFF
TRBV11-1	TRBJ1-1	NA	few	TGTGCCAGCAGCCCTCGACTGGGGGGGAACACTGAAGCTTTCTTT	CASSPRLGGNTEAFF
TRBV4-3	TRBJ1-2	TRBD1	few	TGCGCCAGCAGCCAAGTAAGGGGGCGAGACTACACCTTC	CASSQVRGRDYTF
TRBV28	TRBJ2-1	TRBD2	few	TGTGCCAGCAGTCCAGAGACTAGCGGGATGGGAAAGAATGAGCAGTTCTTC	CASSPETSGMGKNEQFF
TRBV7-9	TRBJ1-3	TRBD1	few	TGTGCCAGCAGGCGACAGGGGGGAAACACCATATATTTT	CASRRQGGNTIYF